In its sample, the clone carrying this T cell receptor beta chain was seen a few times. The CDR3 contains 17 residues. The ends were cut back, 1 base at V and 1 base at J, with 16 bases in the middle. The germline gives CDR1 SGHAT, CDR2 FQNNGV. The data are from a study of cytomegalovirus exposure and HLA in healthy donors. Use of 60 Vbeta and 13 Jbeta primers characterized the PCR. The assay was immunoSEQ multiplex PCR, and TCRdb's table has in-frame clones only and misses some. The data hold fewer than 40,000 clones, with 65% to 75% observed a single time. This receptor was identified in a man aged 35 to 55 in good health and CMV-seropositive. The V and J genes are TRBV11-2 and TRBJ1-1; D uncertain. The source material was PBMCs. The CDR3 DNA reads as TGTGCCAGCAGCTTAGTCGCCAGCTCCACAGCGAACACTGAAGCTTTCTTT. Its translation: CASSLVASSTANTEAFF.